One sample yielded the 15 T cell receptor beta chains listed below, sequenced in a study of PD-L1 blockade in urothelial cancer. Time point denoted: pretreatment peripheral blood. Data came from immunoSEQ multiplex PCR; TCRdb stores just in-frame clones and leaves some out. The sample consists of tens of thousands of clones, roughly 84% of them appearing once. Sequenced here: PBMCs, sampled around atezolizumab (anti-PD-L1) treatment. The receptors derive from a woman in her 70s with urothelial cancer.

CDR3 region: CASSLRQTQGLEQYF. CDR3 coding DNA: TGTGCCAGCAGCCTCAGACAGACTCAAGGTCTCGAGCAGTACTTC. The V gene is TRBV13, the J gene TRBJ2-7, with D perhaps TRBD1 (5 bases). The CDR3 spans 15 residues. Per germline, CDR1 PRHDT and CDR2 FYEKMQ (reference sequence). Trimming cost V 5 bases and J 6 bases, with 20 bases left between them.

The genes are TRBV5-1 and TRBJ2-7, with a possible D match to TRBD1 (6 bases). Trimming pared 0 bases from V and 5 bases from J, leaving 15 bases between. CDR1 and CDR2 from the germline V gene are SGHRS and YFSETQ. CDR3 length: 15 residues. CDR3 nucleotide sequence: TGCGCCAGCAGCTTGGAAGGGGGAATCGTCGACGAGCAGTACTTC. Encoded protein: CASSLEGGIVDEQYF.

The chain joins TRBV5-1 to TRBJ2-5, with 8 bases identical to TRBD1. After removal of 4 bases from V and 5 bases from J, the junction contained 7 bases not matched to a gene. CDR3 length equals 14 residues. Per the germline V gene, CDR1 is SGHRS and CDR2 is YFSETQ. The DNA of the CDR3 is TGCGCCAGCAGCCCGGACAGGGCGGGCGAGACCCAGTACTTC. Protein sequence: CASSPDRAGETQYF.

The chain employs TRBV9 and TRBJ2-1, with 13 bases identical to TRBD2. J was trimmed by 6 bases and V by 3 bases; bases with no gene match: 6. The CDR3 runs 16 residues. In germline, CDR1 is SGDLS, CDR2 YYNGEE. CDR3 bases: TGTGCCAGCAGCGCCCGGGGACTAGCGGGAACCAATGAGCAGTTCTTC. Its translation is CASSARGLAGTNEQFF.

This clone came up a few times. This chain joins TRBV11-2 and TRBJ1-1, with TRBD1 matching over 9 bases. After removal of 1 base from V and 7 bases from J, the junction contained 4 bases not matched to a gene. Germline V gives CDR1 SGHAT, CDR2 FQNNGV. The CDR3 sequence is 14 residues long. Here the CDR3 DNA reads TGTGCCAGCAGCTTAGGGGACAGGGTTGTTGAAGCTTTCTTT. The encoded protein is CASSLGDRVVEAFF.

This rearrangement joins TRBV19 to TRBJ2-7; 9 bases are a match to TRBD2. Germline assignment: CDR1 LNHDA and CDR2 SQIVND (reference sequence). V lost 3 bases and J lost 6; bases outside the gene matches: 15. The CDR3 length is 17 residues. The chain's CDR3 is CASSILGLAGTQGEQYF. The CDR3 DNA is TGTGCCAGTAGTATCCTTGGGCTAGCGGGGACACAGGGCGAGCAGTACTTC.

This chain uses TRBV4-3 with TRBJ1-2, with 7 bases lining up with TRBD1. V dropped 1 base and J dropped 4; count of bases not matched to a gene: 6. The CDR3 covers 15 residues. The V gene's germline CDR1 is LGHNA and CDR2 YSLEER. The CDR3 here is CASSQVSGGSYGYTF. The DNA for the CDR3 is TGCGCCAGCAGCCAAGTATCAGGGGGAAGCTATGGCTACACCTTC.

This clone was counted a few times. The chain has TRBV4-2 and TRBJ1-5, with unresolved D. V was trimmed by 2 bases and J by 2 bases, leaving 13 bases between them. CDR1 and CDR2 from the germline V gene are LGHNA and YNFKEQ. The CDR3 is made up of 16 amino acids. This chain's CDR3 is CASSQSSASGNQPQHF. For the CDR3, the DNA is TGTGCCAGCAGCCAATCAAGTGCCAGTGGCAATCAGCCCCAGCATTTT.

For the CDR3, the DNA is TGTGCCAGCAGCTCCGGGACAGGGGTCGGTCATGAGCAGTTCTTC. It encodes CASSSGTGVGHEQFF. The chain links TRBV5-6 to TRBJ2-1; TRBD1 aligns across 10 bases. The CDR3 runs 15 residues. The junction had 8 bases not matched to a gene; V was cut back by 3 bases and J by 8 bases. Per the germline V gene, CDR1 is SGHDT and CDR2 is YYEEEE.

The genes are TRBV30 and TRBJ1-6; 7 bases agree with TRBD1. Germline lookup yields CDR1 GTSNPN and CDR2 SVGIG (reference sequence). The ends lost 3 bases at V and 9 bases at J; junction bases unmatched: 8. The CDR3 covers 14 residues. The DNA of the CDR3 is TGTGCCTGGAGAGGGCCAGGGGGAAGTTCACCCCTCCACTTT. It specifies CAWRGPGGSSPLHF.

V is TRBV29-1 and J is TRBJ2-6; D is ambiguous. The CDR3 sequence is 13 residues long. The V and J ends lost 4 bases and 5 bases respectively, with 9 bases between them. CDR1 and CDR2 from the germline V gene are SQVTM and ANQGSEA. The CDR3 bases are TGCAGCGTTGCAGGTTCTAGGGCCAACGTCCTGACTTTC. Protein: CSVAGSRANVLTF.

The rearrangement uses TRBV27 and TRBJ1-5, with TRBD1 matching 8 bases. Germline trimming cut 6 bases from V and 5 bases from J; bases unmatched to any gene: 6. In germline, CDR1 is MNHEY, CDR2 SMNVEV (reference sequence). The CDR3 has 14 amino acids. CDR3 coding DNA: TGTGCCAGCAGGGCTCAGGGGGCTTATCAGCCCCAGCATTTT. Translation: CASRAQGAYQPQHF.

This chain uses TRBV28 with TRBJ2-1, with 9 nucleotides matching TRBD1. After removal of 4 bases from V and 12 bases from J, the junction contained 16 bases not matched to a gene. The CDR3 has 16 residues. Germline V gene data show CDR1 as MDHEN and CDR2 as SYDVKM. The CDR3 region is CASSSGGTGRGWGQFF. DNA of the CDR3: TGTGCCAGCAGTTCCGGAGGGACAGGGAGGGGCTGGGGGCAGTTCTTC.

V and J are TRBV5-1 and TRBJ2-5; 11 nucleotides line up with TRBD2. The length of the CDR3 is 15 residues. Germline CDR1 reads SGHRS; CDR2 reads YFSETQ. V shed 0 bases and J 5 bases; nucleotides not matched to a gene: 3. In nucleotides, the CDR3 is TGCGCCAGCAGCTTGGTAGCGGGAGGGCCGGAGACCCAGTACTTC. Residues: CASSLVAGGPETQYF.

This chain joins TRBV10-2 and TRBJ2-3; 9 bases are shared with TRBD1. The CDR3 loop spans 15 amino acids. Germline values: CDR1 WSHSY, CDR2 SAAADI. V shed 6 bases and J 4 bases; nucleotides not matched to a gene: 8. The CDR3 nucleotides read TGCGCCAGCAGGATGGGGACAGGGAATGCAGATACGCAGTATTTT. This translates into CASRMGTGNADTQYF.